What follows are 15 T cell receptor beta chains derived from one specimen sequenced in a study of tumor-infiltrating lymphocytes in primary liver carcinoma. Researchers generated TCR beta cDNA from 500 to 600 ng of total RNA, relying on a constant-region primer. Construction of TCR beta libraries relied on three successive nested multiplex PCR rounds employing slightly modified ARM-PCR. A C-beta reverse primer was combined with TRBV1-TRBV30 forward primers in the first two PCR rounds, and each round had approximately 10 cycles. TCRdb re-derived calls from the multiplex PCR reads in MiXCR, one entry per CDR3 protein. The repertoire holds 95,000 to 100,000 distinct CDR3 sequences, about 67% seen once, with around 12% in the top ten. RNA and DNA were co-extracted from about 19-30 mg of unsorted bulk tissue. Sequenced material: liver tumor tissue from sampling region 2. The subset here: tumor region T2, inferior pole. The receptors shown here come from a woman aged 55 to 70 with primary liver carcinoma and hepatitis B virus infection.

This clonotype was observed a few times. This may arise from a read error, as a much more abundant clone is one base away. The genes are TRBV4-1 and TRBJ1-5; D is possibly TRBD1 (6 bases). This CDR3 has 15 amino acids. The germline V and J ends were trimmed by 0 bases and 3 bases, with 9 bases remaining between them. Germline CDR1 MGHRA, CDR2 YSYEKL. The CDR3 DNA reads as TGCGCCAGCAGCCAAGACGGACAGTCCAATCAGCCCCAGCATTTT. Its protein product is CASSQDGQSNQPQHF.

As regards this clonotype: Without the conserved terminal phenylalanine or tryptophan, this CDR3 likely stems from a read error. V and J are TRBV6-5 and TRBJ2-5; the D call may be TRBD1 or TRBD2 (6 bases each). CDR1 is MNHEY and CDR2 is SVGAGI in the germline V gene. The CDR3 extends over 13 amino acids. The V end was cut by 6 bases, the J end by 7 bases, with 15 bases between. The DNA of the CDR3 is TGTGCCAGCAGGAAAGGGGGGAAGGGGACCCAGTACTTA. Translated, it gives CASRKGGKGTQYL.

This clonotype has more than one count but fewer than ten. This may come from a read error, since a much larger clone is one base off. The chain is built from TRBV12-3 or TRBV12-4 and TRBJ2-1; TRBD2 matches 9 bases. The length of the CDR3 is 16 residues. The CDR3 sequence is CTSSLKSGGRANEQFF. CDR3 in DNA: TGTACCAGCAGTCTAAAGTCTGGCGGGAGGGCCAATGAGCAGTTCTTC.

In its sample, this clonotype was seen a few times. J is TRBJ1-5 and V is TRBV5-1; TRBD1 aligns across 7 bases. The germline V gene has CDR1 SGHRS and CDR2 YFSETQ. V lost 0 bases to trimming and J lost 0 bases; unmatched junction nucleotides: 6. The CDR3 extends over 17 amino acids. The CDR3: CASSLGDSSYSNQPQHF. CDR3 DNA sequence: TGCGCCAGCAGCTTGGGGGACAGTTCTTATAGCAATCAGCCCCAGCATTTT.

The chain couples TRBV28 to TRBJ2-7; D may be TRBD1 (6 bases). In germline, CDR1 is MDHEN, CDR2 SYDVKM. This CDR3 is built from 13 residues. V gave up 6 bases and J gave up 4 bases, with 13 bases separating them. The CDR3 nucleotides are TGTGCCAGCAGCCTCGGGACAAAGTACGAGCAGTACTTC. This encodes CASSLGTKYEQYF.

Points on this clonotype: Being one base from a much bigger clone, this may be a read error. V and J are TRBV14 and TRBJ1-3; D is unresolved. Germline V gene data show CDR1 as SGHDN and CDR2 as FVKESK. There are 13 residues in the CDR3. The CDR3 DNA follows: TGTGTCAGCAGCCAAGATCGGGGAAACACCATATATTTT. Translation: CVSSQDRGNTIYF.

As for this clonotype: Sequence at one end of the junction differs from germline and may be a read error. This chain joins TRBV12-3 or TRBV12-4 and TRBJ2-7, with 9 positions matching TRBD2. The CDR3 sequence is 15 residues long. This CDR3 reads CASSTAGGRSYEQYF. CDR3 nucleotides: TGTGCCAGCAGCACCGCGGGAGGGCGGTCGTACGAGCAGTATTTC.

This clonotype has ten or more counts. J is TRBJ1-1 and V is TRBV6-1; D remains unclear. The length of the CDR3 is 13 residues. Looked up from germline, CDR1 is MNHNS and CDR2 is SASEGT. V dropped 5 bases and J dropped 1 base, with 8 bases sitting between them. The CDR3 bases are TGTGCCAGCAGTCCCCCCCCGAACACTGAAGCTTTCTTT. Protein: CASSPPPNTEAFF.

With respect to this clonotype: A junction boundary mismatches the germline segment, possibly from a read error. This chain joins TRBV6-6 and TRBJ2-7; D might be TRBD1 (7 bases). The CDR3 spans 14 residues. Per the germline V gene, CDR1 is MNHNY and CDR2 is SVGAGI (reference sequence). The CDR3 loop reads CANSSLRGAHEQYF. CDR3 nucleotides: TGTGCCAACAGTTCGCTCAGGGGGGCCCATGAGCAGTACTTC.

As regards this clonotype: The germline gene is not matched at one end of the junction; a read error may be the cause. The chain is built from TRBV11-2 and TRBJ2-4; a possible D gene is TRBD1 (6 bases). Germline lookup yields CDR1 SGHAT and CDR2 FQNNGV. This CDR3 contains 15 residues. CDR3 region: CDSSLDGWGRDIQYF. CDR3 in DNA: TGTGACAGCAGCTTAGATGGTTGGGGGCGCGATATTCAGTATTTC.

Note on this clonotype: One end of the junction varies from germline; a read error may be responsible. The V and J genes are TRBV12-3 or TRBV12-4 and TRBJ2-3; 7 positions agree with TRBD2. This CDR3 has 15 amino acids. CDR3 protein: CASSLAQAGPKAQYF. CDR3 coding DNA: TGCGCCAGCAGTTTAGCCCAAGCGGGACCGAAGGCGCAGTATTTT.

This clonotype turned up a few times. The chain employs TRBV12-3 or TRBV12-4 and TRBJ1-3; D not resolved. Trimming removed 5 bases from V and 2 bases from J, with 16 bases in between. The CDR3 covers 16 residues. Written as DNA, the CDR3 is TGTGCCAGCAGTCTTAGGGTCCACGAAACTGGAAACACCATATATTTT. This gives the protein CASSLRVHETGNTIYF.

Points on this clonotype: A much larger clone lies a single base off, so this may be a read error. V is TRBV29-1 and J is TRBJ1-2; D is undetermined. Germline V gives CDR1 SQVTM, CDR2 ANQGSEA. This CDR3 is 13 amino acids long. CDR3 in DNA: TGCAGCGTTGGTAGGGAAGCTAACTATGGCTGCACCTTC. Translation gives CSVGREANYGCTF.

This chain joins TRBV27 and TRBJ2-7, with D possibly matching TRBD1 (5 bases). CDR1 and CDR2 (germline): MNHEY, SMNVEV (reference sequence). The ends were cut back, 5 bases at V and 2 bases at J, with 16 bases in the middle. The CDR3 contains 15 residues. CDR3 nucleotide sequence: TGTGCCAGCAGTCTCCTCTACAGGAAACCCTACGAGCAGTACTTC. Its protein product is CASSLLYRKPYEQYF.

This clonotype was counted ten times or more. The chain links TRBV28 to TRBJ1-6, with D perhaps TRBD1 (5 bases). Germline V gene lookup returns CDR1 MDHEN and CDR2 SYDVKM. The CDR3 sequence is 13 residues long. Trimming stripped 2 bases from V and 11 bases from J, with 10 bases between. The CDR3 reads CASSLVGDPPLHF. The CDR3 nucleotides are TGTGCCAGCAGTTTAGTGGGGGATCCACCCCTCCACTTT.